The rows below give T cell receptor beta chains drawn from one sample of a study of T-cell memory formation after mild COVID-19. TCRdb re-called the 5' RACE reads with MiXCR, one entry per CDR3 protein. The table records roughly 100,000 distinct CDR3 sequences, roughly 15% of them present only once. The sequencing sample was made of PBMCs or a T cell subset sorted from them (not recorded which). The receptors here all came from a man younger than 35 who had mild COVID-19 (a few samples of this study predate the infection). Cell type and time point are not known. CDR3s include the opening cysteine and the closing phenylalanine or tryptophan.

j_call | v_call | cdr3_length | cdr3_aa
TRBJ2-7 | TRBV27 | 14 | CASSSSTEFYEQYF
TRBJ2-5 | TRBV12-3/TRBV12-4 | 16 | CASSLGGRDSQETQYF
TRBJ1-6 | TRBV11-2 | 17 | CASSLDRGSSYNSPLHF
TRBJ2-2 | TRBV13 | 17 | CASSLGLGSGLSGELFF
TRBJ1-1 | TRBV4-1 | 16 | CASTVFEQASNTEAFF
TRBJ2-1 | TRBV7-9 | 12 | CASSSRGNEQFF
TRBJ2-6 | TRBV27 | 15 | CASSPGLPGANVLTF
TRBJ1-1 | TRBV20-1 | 12 | CSAKGTGVVAFF
TRBJ2-2 | TRBV15 | 14 | CATSRDPNTGELFF
TRBJ1-2 | TRBV6-6 | 15 | CASSYPGQGYYGYTF
TRBJ2-3 | TRBV6-2/TRBV6-3 | 15 | CASTPRVTSTDTQYF
TRBJ2-1 | TRBV7-9 | 12 | CASSQVYNEQFF
TRBJ1-1 | TRBV12-3/TRBV12-4 | 11 | CASSLGTEAFF
TRBJ1-3 | TRBV4-2 | 16 | CASSQAPPGSGNTIYF
TRBJ2-1 | TRBV4-3 | 14 | CASSQEGINNEQFF
TRBJ2-2 | TRBV6-5 | 13 | CASSYIWTGELFF
TRBJ1-2 | TRBV4-1 | 16 | CASSRTSGRQDYGYTF
TRBJ2-7 | TRBV6-1 | 14 | CASSEVAGDYEQYF
TRBJ2-7 | TRBV4-1 | 15 | CASSQDPGGTYEQYF
TRBJ2-2 | TRBV5-1 | 16 | CASSLGEGLGTGELFF
TRBJ1-2 | TRBV13 | 13 | CASSLGTGGGYTF
TRBJ1-1 | TRBV7-6 | 14 | CASSLAGVNTEAFF
TRBJ1-5 | TRBV6-5 | 14 | CASSPGQTNQPQHF
TRBJ2-2 | TRBV4-1 | 15 | CASSQPGQVTGELFF
TRBJ2-1 | TRBV6-4 | 14 | CASSDSGTSGDPFF
TRBJ1-1 | TRBV4-3 | 14 | CASSQEGLNTEAFF
TRBJ1-4 | TRBV2 | 15 | CASVQLDATNEKLFF
TRBJ1-2 | TRBV6-4 | 15 | CASSERGTGKAGYTF
TRBJ1-4 | TRBV4-1 | 17 | CASSHLGSSPAGEKLFF
TRBJ2-1 | TRBV7-2 | 13 | CASSLAPVYEQFF
TRBJ2-1 | TRBV6-5 | 16 | CASTPTQKSSYNEQFF
TRBJ2-4 | TRBV4-3 | 15 | CASSPRLGPKNIQYF
TRBJ2-2 | TRBV4-3 | 15 | CASSQGDTNTGELFF
TRBJ1-2 | TRBV7-9 | 14 | CASRTGTVNYGYTF
TRBJ1-1 | TRBV12-3/TRBV12-4 | 13 | CASSLGPVNETFF
TRBJ1-5 | TRBV28 | 12 | CASSLQLGAQHF
TRBJ2-5 | TRBV7-2 | 14 | CASSLDLTSETQYF
TRBJ2-1 | TRBV6-5 | 16 | CASSYSPGQGNNEQFF
TRBJ2-3 | TRBV3-1 | 16 | CASSGGDRVDTDTQYF
TRBJ2-2 | TRBV7-3 | 12 | CASSPPSGELFF
TRBJ2-1 | TRBV12-3/TRBV12-4 | 13 | CASSVAGAHEQFF
TRBJ1-1 | TRBV11-1 | 15 | CASSINRGMGTEAFF
TRBJ1-2 | TRBV2 | 13 | CASSGGRVYGYTF
TRBJ2-7 | TRBV29-1 | 13 | CSVEGTGNYEQYF
TRBJ2-2 | TRBV4-1 | 18 | CASSYLGSSDTFTGELFF
TRBJ1-2 | TRBV6-5 | 14 | CASSPTASSYGYTF
TRBJ1-1 | TRBV20-1 | 12 | CSALDRYTEAFF
TRBJ1-1 | TRBV29-1 | 12 | CSDTTGNTEAFF
TRBJ2-2 | TRBV5-1 | 15 | CASSLVAGDTGELFF
TRBJ1-3 | TRBV29-1 | 11 | CSVVSGNTIYF
TRBJ2-2 | TRBV7-3 | 19 | CASSLTPSGGAGETGELFF
TRBJ2-7 | TRBV7-6 | 17 | CASSPYVQGDYLYEQYF
TRBJ1-6 | TRBV5-1 | 13 | CASSEDSYSPLHF